The 15 T cell receptor beta chains below were found in one sample sequenced in a study of PD-1 blockade in classical Hodgkin lymphoma. The assay was immunoSEQ multiplex PCR, and TCRdb's table has in-frame clones only and misses some. Of approximately 45,000 clones in the sample, about 70% were seen once. Time point indicated: cycle 4 day 1 (C4D1), after about 6 weeks of nivolumab. Relapses following autologous stem cell transplantation were seen in all patients, with brentuximab vedotin exposure varying. The starting material was peripheral blood mononuclear cells (PBMCs), obtained before the fourth cycle of nivolumab. These receptors all come from a human donor with classical Hodgkin lymphoma.

This chain uses TRBV7-2 with TRBJ2-5; D possibly uses TRBD1 or TRBD2 (5 bases each). Trimming took 4 bases from V and 2 from J, leaving 14 bases between them. This CDR3 spans 15 amino acids. Germline values: CDR1 SGHTA, CDR2 FQGNSA. The CDR3 sequence is CASSSQGAQQETQYF. In nucleotides, the CDR3 is TGTGCCAGCAGCTCCCAGGGAGCGCAGCAAGAGACCCAGTACTTC.

This clone was counted between two and nine times. The CDR3 nucleotides read TGTGCCAGCAGCCCCGACAGGGGCGAATACAATGAGCAGTTCTTC. Translating gives CASSPDRGEYNEQFF. V and J are TRBV5-6 and TRBJ2-1; 8 nucleotides line up with TRBD1. This CDR3 contains 15 residues. Losses at the gene ends were 4 bases for V and 4 bases for J; bases not matched to a gene: 7. From germline, CDR1 is SGHDT and CDR2 YYEEEE.

The chain links TRBV27 to TRBJ2-1; maybe TRBD1 (5 bases). The CDR3 loop spans 15 amino acids. Germline V lookup: CDR1 MNHEY, CDR2 SMNVEV (reference sequence). V was cut by 6 bases and J by 3 bases, with 15 bases left in between. DNA of the CDR3: TGTGCCAGCAGCCAGGGCTCACCAGGCTACAATGAGCAGTTCTTC. This translates into CASSQGSPGYNEQFF.

The V and J genes are TRBV30 and TRBJ2-3; D is possibly TRBD2 (5 bases). Germline lookup yields CDR1 GTSNPN and CDR2 SVGIG (reference sequence). The CDR3 spans 13 residues. V gave up 3 bases and J gave up 4 bases, with 11 bases separating them. The CDR3 DNA follows: TGTGCCTGGAGCCTTGTCGGGGCAGATACGCAGTATTTT. Translated, it gives CAWSLVGADTQYF. The full variable domain, rest sourced from reference TRBV30 and TRBJ2-3, is SQTIHQWPATLVQPVGSPLSLECTVEGTSNPNLYWYRQAAGRGLQLLFYSVGIGQISSEVPQNLSASRPQDRQFILSSKKLLLSDSGFYLCAWSLVGADTQYFGPGTRLTVL.

This clone was counted only a few times. The chain couples TRBV9 to TRBJ1-3, with 8 bases identical to TRBD1. The CDR3 contains 16 residues. After removal of 3 bases from V and 1 base from J, the junction contained 6 bases not matched to a gene. CDR1 and CDR2 (germline): SGDLS, YYNGEE. The CDR3 region has the DNA TGTGCCAGCAGCGCGGACAGGGTTATATCTGGAAACACCATATATTTT. The encoded protein is CASSADRVISGNTIYF.

The V gene is TRBV19, the J gene TRBJ1-6, with D perhaps TRBD1 (5 bases). V shed 4 bases and J shed 7 bases, with 17 bases lying between them. CDR3 length: 16 amino acids. CDR1 and CDR2 (germline): LNHDA, SQIVND (reference sequence). DNA for the CDR3: TGTGCCAGTAGTAGAGACAGTGGAGCCGAAAATTCACCCCTCCACTTT. The encoded protein is CASSRDSGAENSPLHF. Full variable domain (rest looked up from reference TRBV19 and TRBJ1-6): DGGITQSPKYLFRKEGQNVTLSCEQNLNHDAMYWYRQDPGQGLRLIYYSQIVNDFQKGDIAEGYSVSREKKESFPLTVTSAQKNPTAFYLCASSRDSGAENSPLHFGNGTRLTVT.

The rearrangement links TRBV7-6 to TRBJ2-6; weak D call: TRBD1 (5 bases). Germline CDR1 and CDR2: SGHVS and FNYEAQ. V lost 1 base to trimming and J lost 2 bases, with 6 bases between them. This CDR3 region has 15 residues. The CDR3 sequence is CASSLEGAGANVLTF. In DNA, the CDR3 is TGTGCCAGCAGCTTAGAAGGGGCTGGGGCCAACGTCCTGACTTTC.

This clone appeared a single time. V gene TRBV4-3 combines with J gene TRBJ2-5; D uncertain. The CDR3 totals 15 residues. Trimming removed 0 bases from V and 5 bases from J, with 13 bases in between. The V gene's germline CDR1 is LGHNA and CDR2 YSLEER. The CDR3 DNA sequence: TGCGCCAGCAGCCAAGAACTGGGGAAATATGAGACCCAGTACTTC. Amino acids: CASSQELGKYETQYF.

The chain has TRBV7-2 and TRBJ1-3, with 10 bases that match TRBD1. Losses at the gene ends were 6 bases for V and 3 bases for J; bases not matched to a gene: 5. CDR1 SGHTA and CDR2 FQGNSA come from the germline V gene. The CDR3 has 15 residues. Here the CDR3 DNA reads TGTGCCAGCAGGAGACAGGGGGCGGTTGGAAACACCATATATTTT. This sequence encodes CASRRQGAVGNTIYF. The whole variable domain, remainder taken from reference TRBV7-2 and TRBJ1-3, is GAGVSQSPSNKVTEKGKDVELRCDPISGHTALYWYRQSLGQGLEFLIYFQGNSAPDKSGLPSDRFSAERTGGSVSTLTIQRTQQEDSAVYLCASRRQGAVGNTIYFGEGSWLTVV.

V and J are TRBV5-1 and TRBJ2-1; no clear D. V was shortened by 5 bases and J by 0 bases, with 12 bases between the two germline ends. The CDR3 spans 15 residues. Germline V gives CDR1 SGHRS, CDR2 YFSETQ. The CDR3 sequence is CASSLGESSYNEQFF. The CDR3 DNA reads TGCGCCAGCAGTCTAGGAGAGAGCTCCTACAATGAGCAGTTCTTC.

J is TRBJ1-6 and V is TRBV6-1; TRBD1 agrees at 7 bases. Losses at the gene ends were 7 bases for V and 7 bases for J; bases not matched to a gene: 10. The germline V gene has CDR1 MNHNS and CDR2 SASEGT. The CDR3 is 15 amino acids. This CDR3 is CASKETRDRNSPLHF. The CDR3 bases are TGTGCCAGCAAAGAAACCCGGGACAGAAATTCACCCCTCCACTTT.

This chain uses TRBV19 with TRBJ2-3; 9 nucleotides align to TRBD2. CDR1 is LNHDA, CDR2 SQIVND, per germline (reference sequence). This CDR3 is 15 amino acids long. V gave up 3 bases and J gave up 5 bases; unmatched junction bases: 6. This chain's CDR3 is CASSIQRGAGDTQYF. CDR3 bases: TGTGCCAGTAGTATCCAGCGGGGGGCTGGAGATACGCAGTATTTT. Variable domain in full (rest from reference TRBV19 and TRBJ2-3): DGGITQSPKYLFRKEGQNVTLSCEQNLNHDAMYWYRQDPGQGLRLIYYSQIVNDFQKGDIAEGYSVSREKKESFPLTVTSAQKNPTAFYLCASSIQRGAGDTQYFGPGTRLTVL.

This clone was seen more than once but under ten times. The CDR3 DNA sequence: TGTGCCAGTAGTACCCCATTGACAGGCGCCAATTCACCCCTCCACTTT. This translates into CASSTPLTGANSPLHF. The chain couples TRBV19 to TRBJ1-6; D is possibly TRBD1 (6 bases). This CDR3 has 16 residues. V shed 4 bases and J shed 7 bases, with 17 bases lying between them. Germline V gene sequence: CDR1 LNHDA, CDR2 SQIVND (reference sequence). Complete variable domain (other parts from reference TRBV19 and TRBJ1-6): DGGITQSPKYLFRKEGQNVTLSCEQNLNHDAMYWYRQDPGQGLRLIYYSQIVNDFQKGDIAEGYSVSREKKESFPLTVTSAQKNPTAFYLCASSTPLTGANSPLHFGNGTRLTVT.

This rearrangement joins TRBV6-1 to TRBJ1-2; D might be TRBD1 (5 bases). CDR1 is MNHNS, CDR2 SASEGT, per germline. CDR3 length equals 12 residues. Trimming stripped 10 bases from V and 4 bases from J, with 13 bases between. CDR3 in DNA: TGTGCCACCAGGGACGCACCCTATGGCTACACCTTC. Its protein is CATRDAPYGYTF.

There are a few counts of this clone. This rearrangement joins TRBV14 to TRBJ1-1, with TRBD1 matching 7 bases. The CDR3 has 14 residues. Germline CDR1 is SGHDN and CDR2 is FVKESK. The ends lost 4 bases at V and 5 bases at J; junction bases unmatched: 7. CDR3 sequence: CASSRDSWYTEAFF. Written as DNA, the CDR3 is TGTGCCAGCAGCCGGGACAGTTGGTATACTGAAGCTTTCTTT. Using reference TRBV14 and TRBJ1-1 for the parts outside the CDR3, the full variable domain is EAGVTQFPSHSVIEKGQTVTLRCDPISGHDNLYWYRRVMGKEIKFLLHFVKESKQDESGMPNNRFLAERTGGTYSTLKVQPAELEDSGVYFCASSRDSWYTEAFFGQGTRLTVV.